This T cell receptor beta chain was observed in a study of T-cell memory formation after mild COVID-19. Study in general: The TCR clusters were mostly specific to one donor.

TCRdb re-called the 5' RACE reads with MiXCR, one entry per CDR3 protein. Seen here are under 110,000 distinct CDR3 sequences, around an eighth observed once, and the top ten hold around 27%. This clonotype was seen a handful of times. One end of the junction varies from germline; a read error may be responsible. The CDR3 is 18 residues long. CDR1 SSHAT and CDR2 FNYEAQ come from the germline V gene (reference sequence). This TCR came from an adult woman who had mild COVID-19 (a few samples of this study predate the infection). Cell type and time point are not known. The chain has TRBV7-7 and TRBJ2-2, with 9 bases fitting TRBD1. Sequenced input: PBMCs or a T cell subset sorted from them (not recorded which). In DNA, the CDR3 is TGTGCTAGCAGCTCCATCCCTGGGGACAGGGCCAACACCGGGGAGCTGTTTTTT. Encoded protein: CASSSIPGDRANTGELFF.